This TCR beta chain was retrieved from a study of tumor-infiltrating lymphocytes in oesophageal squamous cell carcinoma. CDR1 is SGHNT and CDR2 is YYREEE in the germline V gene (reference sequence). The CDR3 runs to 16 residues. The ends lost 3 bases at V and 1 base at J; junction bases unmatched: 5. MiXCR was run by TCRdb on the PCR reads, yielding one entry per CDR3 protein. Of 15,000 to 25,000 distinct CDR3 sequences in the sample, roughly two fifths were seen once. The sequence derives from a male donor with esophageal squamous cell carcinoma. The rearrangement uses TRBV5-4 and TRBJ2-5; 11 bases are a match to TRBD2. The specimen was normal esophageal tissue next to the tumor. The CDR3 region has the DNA TGTGCCAGCAGCTGGGGACTAGCGGAGTCCCAAGAGACCCAGTACTTC. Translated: CASSWGLAESQETQYF.